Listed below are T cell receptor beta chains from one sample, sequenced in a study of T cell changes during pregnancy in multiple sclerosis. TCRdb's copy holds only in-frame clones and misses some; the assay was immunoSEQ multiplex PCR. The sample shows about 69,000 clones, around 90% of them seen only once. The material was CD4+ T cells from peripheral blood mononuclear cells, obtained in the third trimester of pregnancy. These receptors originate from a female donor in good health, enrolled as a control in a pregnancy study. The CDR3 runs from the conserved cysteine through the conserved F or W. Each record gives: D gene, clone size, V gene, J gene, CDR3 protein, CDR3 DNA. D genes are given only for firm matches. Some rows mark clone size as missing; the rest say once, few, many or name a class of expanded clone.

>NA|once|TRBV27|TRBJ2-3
CASSHPRGAIPDTQYF
TGTGCCAGCAGCCACCCCCGGGGGGCGATCCCAGATACGCAGTATTTT
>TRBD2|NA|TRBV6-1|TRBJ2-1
CASSERGGLLDEQFF
TGTGCCAGCAGTGAGCGGGGGGGCCTGCTGGATGAGCAGTTCTTC
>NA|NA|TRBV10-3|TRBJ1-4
CAISDQGNEKLFF
TGTGCCATCAGTGATCAGGGGAATGAAAAACTGTTTTTT
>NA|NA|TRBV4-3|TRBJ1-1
CASSQVGTAGPPLF
TGCGCCAGCAGCCAAGTTGGGACTGCGGGACCCCCTTTATTT
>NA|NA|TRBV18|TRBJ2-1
CASSPSRGESYQTYNEQFF
TGTGCCAGCTCACCAAGTCGCGGAGAATCTTATCAAACCTACAATGAGCAGTTCTTC
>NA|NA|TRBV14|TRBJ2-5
CASSQYQVQETQYF
TGTGCCAGCAGCCAGTATCAGGTCCAAGAGACCCAGTACTTC
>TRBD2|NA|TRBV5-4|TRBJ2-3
CASSPTSGGTATQYF
TGTGCCAGCAGCCCTACTAGCGGGGGGACCGCCACGCAGTATTTT
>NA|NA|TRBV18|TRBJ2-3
CASSQYSRGSTDTQYF
TGTGCCAGCTCACAATACTCTAGGGGGAGCACAGATACGCAGTATTTT
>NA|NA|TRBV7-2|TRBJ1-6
CASSLGIQDNSPLHF
TGTGCCAGCAGCTTGGGGATACAGGATAATTCACCCCTCCACTTT
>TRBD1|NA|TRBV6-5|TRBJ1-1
CASSYRGPNTEAFF
TGTGCCAGCAGTTATAGGGGGCCGAACACTGAAGCTTTCTTT
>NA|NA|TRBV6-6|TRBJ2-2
CASRNEGPGELFF
TGTGCCAGCAGGAACGAGGGTCCCGGGGAGCTGTTTTTT
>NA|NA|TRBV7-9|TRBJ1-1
CASSWGLNTEAFF
TGTGCCAGCAGCTGGGGACTCAACACTGAAGCTTTCTTT
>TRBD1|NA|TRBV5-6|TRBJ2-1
CASSSYSGTGLDEQFF
TGTGCCAGCAGCTCCTATTCCGGGACAGGGTTGGATGAGCAGTTCTTC
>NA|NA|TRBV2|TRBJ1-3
CASSESARGGENTIYF
TGTGCCAGCAGTGAAAGTGCTCGAGGGGGGGAAAACACCATATATTTT
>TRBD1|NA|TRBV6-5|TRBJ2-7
CASSYDLGTGRYEQYF
TGTGCCAGCAGTTACGACTTAGGGACAGGGAGATACGAGCAGTACTTC
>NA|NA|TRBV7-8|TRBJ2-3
CASSVRVSTDTQYF
TGTGCCAGCAGCGTTCGGGTTAGCACAGATACGCAGTATTTT
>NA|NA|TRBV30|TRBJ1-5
CAWSVGQPQHF
TGTGCCTGGAGTGTCGGTCAGCCCCAGCATTTT
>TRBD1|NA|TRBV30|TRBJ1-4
CAWSVGDRGLFF
TGTGCCTGGAGTGTAGGGGACAGGGGACTGTTTTTT
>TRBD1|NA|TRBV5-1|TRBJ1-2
CASSSTGQGEGGYTF
TGCGCCAGCAGCTCGACAGGACAGGGGGAAGGTGGCTACACCTTC
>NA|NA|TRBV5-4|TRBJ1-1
CASLPGSGLDTEAFF
TGTGCCAGCCTCCCCGGGTCTGGTCTGGACACTGAAGCTTTCTTT
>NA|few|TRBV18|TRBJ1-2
CASSPGQHYGYTF
TGTGCCAGCTCACCCGGACAGCATTATGGCTACACCTTC
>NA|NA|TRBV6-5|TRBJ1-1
CASARSLNTEAFF
TGTGCCAGCGCCCGCAGTTTGAACACTGAAGCTTTCTTT
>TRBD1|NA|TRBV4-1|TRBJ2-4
CASSPGQGRVHIQYF
TGCGCCAGCAGCCCAGGACAGGGGAGGGTTCACATTCAGTACTTC
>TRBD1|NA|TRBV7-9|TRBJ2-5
CASSRSVTGEAQYF
TGTGCCAGCAGCCGAAGCGTGACAGGGGAGGCCCAGTACTTC
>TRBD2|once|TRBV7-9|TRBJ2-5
CASSLYHDRGGTQYF
TGTGCCAGCAGCTTATACCACGATCGGGGGGGGACCCAGTACTTC
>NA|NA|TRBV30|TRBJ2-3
CAWSSSLEGAGTQYF
TGTGCCTGGAGTTCCTCATTGGAGGGGGCTGGTACGCAGTATTTT
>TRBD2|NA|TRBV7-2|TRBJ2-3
CASSLAGTSGGTDTQYF
TGTGCCAGCAGCTTAGCGGGGACTAGCGGGGGTACAGATACGCAGTATTTT
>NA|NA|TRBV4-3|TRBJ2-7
CASSQELFYEQYF
TGCGCCAGCAGCCAAGAACTCTTCTACGAGCAGTACTTC
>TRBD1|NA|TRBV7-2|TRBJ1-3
CASSRDRGAGNTIYF
TGTGCCAGCAGCCGAGACAGGGGAGCTGGAAACACCATATATTTT
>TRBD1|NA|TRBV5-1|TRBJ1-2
CASSLERGQNGYTF
TGCGCCAGCAGCTTGGAAAGGGGGCAGAATGGCTACACCTTC
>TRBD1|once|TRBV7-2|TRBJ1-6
CASSRLGTGFSPLHF
TGTGCCAGCAGCCGACTTGGGACAGGGTTCTCACCCCTCCACTTT
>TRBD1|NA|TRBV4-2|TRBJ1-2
CASSQARTGQANYGYTF
TGTGCCAGCAGCCAAGCCCGGACAGGACAAGCTAACTATGGCTACACCTTC
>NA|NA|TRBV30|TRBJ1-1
CAWSVGRGNTEAFF
TGTGCCTGGAGTGTTGGCAGGGGAAACACTGAAGCTTTCTTT
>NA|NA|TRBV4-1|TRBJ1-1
CASSLSGGRVANTEAFF
TGCGCCAGCAGCCTTTCCGGGGGGAGGGTGGCGAACACTGAAGCTTTCTTT
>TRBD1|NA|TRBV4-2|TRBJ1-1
CASSPTGPEAFF
TGTGCCAGCAGCCCGACAGGGCCTGAAGCTTTCTTT
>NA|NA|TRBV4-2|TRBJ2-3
CASSQGTAGSTDTQYF
TGTGCCAGCAGCCAAGGAACCGCGGGTAGCACAGATACGCAGTATTTT
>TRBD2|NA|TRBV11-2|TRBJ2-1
CASSRTSGGNNEQFF
TGTGCCAGCAGCCGAACTAGCGGGGGGAACAATGAGCAGTTCTTC
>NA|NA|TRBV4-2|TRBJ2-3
CASSQEGGSRTDTQYF
TGTGCCAGCAGCCAAGAAGGGGGAAGTAGGACAGATACGCAGTATTTT
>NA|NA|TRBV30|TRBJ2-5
CAWRGLAQETQYF
TGTGCCTGGAGGGGACTCGCCCAAGAGACCCAGTACTTC
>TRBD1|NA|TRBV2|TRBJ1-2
CASRAIRDRQYPASTF
TGTGCCAGCAGAGCAATACGGGACAGGCAATATCCGGCTTCGACCTTC
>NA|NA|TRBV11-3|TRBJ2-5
CASSPPWGRKHQETQYF
TGTGCCAGCAGCCCCCCCTGGGGGCGCAAACACCAAGAGACCCAGTACTTC
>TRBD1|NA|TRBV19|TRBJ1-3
CASIRTGTGGNTIYF
TGTGCCAGTATTCGAACCGGGACAGGAGGAAACACCATATATTTT
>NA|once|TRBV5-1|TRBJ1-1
CASSLESGMNTEAFF
TGCGCCAGCAGCTTGGAATCCGGGATGAACACTGAAGCTTTCTTT
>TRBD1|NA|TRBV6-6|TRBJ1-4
CASSPTQGALDEKLFF
TGTGCCAGCAGTCCAACACAGGGGGCATTGGATGAAAAACTGTTTTTT
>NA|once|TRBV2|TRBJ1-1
CASSYGDTEAFF
TGTGCCAGCAGCTACGGGGACACTGAAGCTTTCTTT
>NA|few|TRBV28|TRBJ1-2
CASSLVQAYGYTF
TGTGCCAGCAGTTTGGTACAGGCTTATGGCTACACCTTC
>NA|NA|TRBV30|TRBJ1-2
CAWREQGLRNYGYTF
TGTGCCTGGAGGGAACAGGGCCTCCGTAACTATGGCTACACCTTC
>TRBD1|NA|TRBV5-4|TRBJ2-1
CASRSGQGSYNEQFF
TGTGCCAGCAGGTCGGGACAGGGCTCCTACAATGAGCAGTTCTTC
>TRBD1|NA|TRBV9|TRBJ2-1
CASSTGTGVYNEQFF
TGTGCCAGCAGCACAGGGACAGGCGTCTACAATGAGCAGTTCTTC
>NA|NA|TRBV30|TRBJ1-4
CAWRPPVRLDRKLFF
TGTGCCTGGAGACCCCCCGTGAGGCTGGATCGAAAACTGTTTTTT
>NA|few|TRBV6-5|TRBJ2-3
CASIRCTDTQYF
TGTGCCAGCATCAGATGCACAGATACGCAGTATTTT
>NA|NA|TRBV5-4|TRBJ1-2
CASSLGAGFEGYTF
TGTGCCAGCAGCTTGGGGGCAGGATTTGAGGGCTACACCTTC